The present T cell receptor (beta chain) was sequenced within a study of CD8+ T cells in alopecia areata. Notes on this clone: The antigen remains unidentified.

Documented treatment: oral pan-JAK inhibitor, 5-10 mg twice daily. Findings and caveats of the study: Given one nonresponder, whether baseline CD8+ expansion relates to response remains uncertain. Among the cells sequenced in scalp samples are also the resident alphabeta T cells of normal skin.

Isolated RNA was reverse transcribed into cDNA used as the sequencing template. This table comes from immunoSEQ multiplex PCR, and its TCRdb copy is limited to in-frame clones, with some not included. Here the sample spans about 150,000 clones, 45% to 65% being singletons. There are 16 residues in the CDR3. V dropped 4 bases and J dropped 7; count of bases not matched to a gene: 9. In germline, CDR1 is MGHRA, CDR2 YSYEKL. This specimen was CD8+ T cells sorted from blood, taken at week 4, from a patient treated with tofacitinib. This receptor was identified in a human donor with alopecia areata. This chain uses TRBV4-1 with TRBJ1-4; 10 bases fit TRBD1. As DNA, the CDR3 is TGCGCCAGCAGCCCCGGCCCCGGGACAGGGGCTGAAAAACTGTTTTTT. It specifies CASSPGPGTGAEKLFF.